This T cell receptor (beta chain) was retrieved from a study of cytotoxic CD8 clonotypes in ibrutinib-treated CLL. The wider study: Response samples came after a median roughly 11 months of treatment, range 6 to 36.

Study-wide points: Samples from sustained-remission and progressing patients were taken at different times. Clonality was higher at baseline than in age-matched healthy donors and tracked circulating CD8+ T-cell counts. Public clonotypes, found uncommonly, either contracted or stayed stable on treatment.

Using immunoSEQ multiplex PCR, the repertoire was profiled, and TCRdb retains in-frame clones only, with some absent. The sample shows hundreds of thousands of clones, around 70% of them seen only once. Worth noting for this clone: Its antigen is undetermined.

The source is a human donor with chronic lymphocytic leukemia. Sequencing used PBMCs, obtained after 24 months of ibrutinib treatment.

The CDR3 bases are TGTGCCAGTAGTATCAGGGACAGCTACGAGCAGTACTTC. Its translation is CASSIRDSYEQYF. This rearrangement joins TRBV19 to TRBJ2-7, with 7 bases aligning to TRBD1. Germline CDR1 LNHDA, CDR2 SQIVND (reference sequence). The CDR3 runs to 13 residues. J was trimmed by 3 bases and V by 3 bases; bases with no gene match: 2.